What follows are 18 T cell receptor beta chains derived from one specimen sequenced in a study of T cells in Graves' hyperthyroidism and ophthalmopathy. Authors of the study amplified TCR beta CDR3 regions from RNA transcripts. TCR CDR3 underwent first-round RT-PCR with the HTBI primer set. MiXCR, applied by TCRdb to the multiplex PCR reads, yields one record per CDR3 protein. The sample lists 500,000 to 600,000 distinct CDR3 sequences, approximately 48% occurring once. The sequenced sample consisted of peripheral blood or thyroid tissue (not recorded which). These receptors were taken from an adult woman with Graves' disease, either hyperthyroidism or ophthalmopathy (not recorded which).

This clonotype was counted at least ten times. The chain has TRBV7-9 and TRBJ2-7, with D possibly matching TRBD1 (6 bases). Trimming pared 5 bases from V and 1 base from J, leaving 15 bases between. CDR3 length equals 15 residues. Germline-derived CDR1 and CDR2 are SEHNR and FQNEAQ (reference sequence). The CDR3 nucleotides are TGTGCCAGCAGCCCGACCGGGACACCGTCCTACGAGCAGTACTTC. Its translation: CASSPTGTPSYEQYF.

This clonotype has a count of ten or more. DNA for the CDR3: TGCAGTGCTAGTCGCGATGATCAGCCCCAGCATTTT. Protein sequence: CSASRDDQPQHF. The chain combines TRBV20-1 with TRBJ1-5; D is undetermined. The CDR3 loop spans 12 amino acids. Trimming stripped 3 bases from V and 5 bases from J, with 8 bases between. The V gene's germline CDR1 is DFQATT and CDR2 SNEGSKA (reference sequence).

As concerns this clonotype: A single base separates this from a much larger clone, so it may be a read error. The CDR3 reads CASSFSGQGHGYTF. The CDR3, as DNA: TGTGCCAGCAGCTTCTCCGGGCAAGGCCATGGCTACACCTTC. The chain combines TRBV7-9 with TRBJ1-2; D is unclear. Germline CDR1 SEHNR, CDR2 FQNEAQ (reference sequence). This CDR3 is 14 amino acids long. Trimming took 3 bases from V and 6 from J, leaving 14 bases between them. The whole variable domain, remainder taken from reference TRBV7-9 and TRBJ1-2, is DTGVSQNPRHKITKRGQNVTFRCDPISEHNRLYWYRQTLGQGPEFLTYFQNEAQLEKSRLLSDRFSAERPKGSFSTLEIQRTEQGDSAMYLCASSFSGQGHGYTFGSGTRLTVV.

In DNA form, the CDR3 reads TGTGCCAGCAGTGGGCGGTGGGGTTCACCCCTCCACTTT. Protein: CASSGRWGSPLHF. The J gene is TRBJ1-6, the V gene TRBV25-1, with no clear D. The CDR3 is made up of 13 amino acids. Per the germline V gene, CDR1 is MGHDK and CDR2 is SYGVNS. Trimming removed 4 bases at V and 9 bases at J, with 10 bases between. Complete variable domain (other parts from reference TRBV25-1 and TRBJ1-6): EADIYQTPRYLVIGTGKKITLECSQTMGHDKMYWYQQDPGMELHLIHYSYGVNSTEKGDLSSESTVSRIRTEHFPLTLESARPSHTSQYLCASSGRWGSPLHFGNGTRLTVT.

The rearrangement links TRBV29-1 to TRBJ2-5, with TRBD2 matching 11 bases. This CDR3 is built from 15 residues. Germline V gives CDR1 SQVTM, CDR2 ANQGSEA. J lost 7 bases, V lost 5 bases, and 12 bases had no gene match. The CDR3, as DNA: TGCAGCGTTAGAGTAGCGGGAGGGTCCGCAAGGACCCAGTACTTC. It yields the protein CSVRVAGGSARTQYF.

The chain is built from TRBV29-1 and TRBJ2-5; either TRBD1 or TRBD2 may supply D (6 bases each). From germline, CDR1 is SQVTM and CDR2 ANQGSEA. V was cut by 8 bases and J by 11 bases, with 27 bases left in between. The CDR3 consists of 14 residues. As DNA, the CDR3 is TGCAGCCTAAGGGGGAGGAGTGAGCATCTATCTCAGTACTTC. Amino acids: CSLRGRSEHLSQYF. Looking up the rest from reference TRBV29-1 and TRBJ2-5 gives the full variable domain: SAVISQKPSRDICQRGTSLTIQCQVDSQVTMMFWYRQQPGQSLTLIATANQGSEATYESGFVIDKFPISRPNLTFSTLTVSNMSPEDSSIYLCSLRGRSEHLSQYFGPGTRLLVL.

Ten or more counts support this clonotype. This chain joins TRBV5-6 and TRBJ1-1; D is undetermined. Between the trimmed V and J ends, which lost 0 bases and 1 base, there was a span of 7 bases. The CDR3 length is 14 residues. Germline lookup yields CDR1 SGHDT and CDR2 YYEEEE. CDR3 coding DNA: TGTGCCAGCAGCTTGGGGGTTCGGAACACTGAAGCTTTCTTT. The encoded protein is CASSLGVRNTEAFF. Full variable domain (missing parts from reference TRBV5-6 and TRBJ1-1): DAGVTQSPTHLIKTRGQQVTLRCSPKSGHDTVSWYQQALGQGPQFIFQYYEEEERQRGNFPDRFSGHQFPNYSSELNVNALLLGDSALYLCASSLGVRNTEAFFGQGTRLTVV.

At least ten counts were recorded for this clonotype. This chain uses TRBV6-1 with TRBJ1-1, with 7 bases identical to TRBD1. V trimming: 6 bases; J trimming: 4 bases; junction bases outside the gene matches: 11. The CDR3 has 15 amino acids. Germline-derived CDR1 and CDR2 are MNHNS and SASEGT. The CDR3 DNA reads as TGTGCCAGCAGCTTAAGACAGGGCGGAAGCACTGAAGCTTTCTTT. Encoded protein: CASSLRQGGSTEAFF.

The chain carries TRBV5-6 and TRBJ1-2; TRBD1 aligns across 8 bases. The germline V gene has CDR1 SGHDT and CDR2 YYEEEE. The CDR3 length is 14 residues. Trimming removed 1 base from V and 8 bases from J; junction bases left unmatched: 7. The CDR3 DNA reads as TGTGCCAGCAGCTTGCCGGGACAGGAGGGCGGCTACACCTTC. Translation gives CASSLPGQEGGYTF.

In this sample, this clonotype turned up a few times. CDR3 coding DNA: TGTGCCACCAGTCCAAGACGGAACAATCAGCCCCAGCATTTT. It specifies CATSPRRNNQPQHF. This rearrangement joins TRBV15 to TRBJ1-5; D uncertain. CDR3 length equals 14 residues. Germline V gene sequence: CDR1 LNHNV, CDR2 YYDKDF (reference sequence). The V and J ends lost 6 bases and 3 bases respectively, with 12 bases between them.

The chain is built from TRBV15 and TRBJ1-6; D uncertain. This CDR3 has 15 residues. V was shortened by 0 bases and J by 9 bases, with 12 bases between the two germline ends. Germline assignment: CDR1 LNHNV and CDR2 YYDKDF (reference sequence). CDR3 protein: CATSRDGWLGSPLHF. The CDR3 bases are TGTGCCACCAGCAGAGACGGTTGGCTTGGTTCACCCCTCCACTTT.

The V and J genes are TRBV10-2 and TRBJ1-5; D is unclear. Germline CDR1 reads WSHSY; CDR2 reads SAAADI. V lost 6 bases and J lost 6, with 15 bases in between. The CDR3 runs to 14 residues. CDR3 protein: CASSPMRISQPQHF. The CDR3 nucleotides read TGCGCCAGCAGCCCAATGAGGATCAGTCAGCCCCAGCATTTT.

This chain's CDR3 is CASSPHAAYEQYF. The CDR3 nucleotides read TGTGCCAGCAGCCCCCACGCGGCCTACGAGCAGTACTTC. The rearrangement uses TRBV7-2 and TRBJ2-7; D is unclear. Germline V CDR1 and CDR2: SGHTA, FQGNSA. Trimming removed 5 bases from V and 2 bases from J, with 10 bases in between. This CDR3 has 13 amino acids.

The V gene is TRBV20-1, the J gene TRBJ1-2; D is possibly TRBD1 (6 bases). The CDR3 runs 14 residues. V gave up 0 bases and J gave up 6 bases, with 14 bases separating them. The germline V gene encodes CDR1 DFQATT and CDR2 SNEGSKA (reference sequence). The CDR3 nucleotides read TGCAGTGCTAGAGATCGGTGGGGGCGAGATGGCTACACCTTC. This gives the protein CSARDRWGRDGYTF.

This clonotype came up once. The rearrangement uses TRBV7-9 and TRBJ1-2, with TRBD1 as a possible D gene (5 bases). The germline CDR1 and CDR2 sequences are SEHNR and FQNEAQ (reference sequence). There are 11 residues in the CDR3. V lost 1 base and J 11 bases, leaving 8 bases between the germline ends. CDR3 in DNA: TGTGCCAGCAGCTTAGAGGGGAAGTACACCTTC. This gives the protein CASSLEGKYTF.

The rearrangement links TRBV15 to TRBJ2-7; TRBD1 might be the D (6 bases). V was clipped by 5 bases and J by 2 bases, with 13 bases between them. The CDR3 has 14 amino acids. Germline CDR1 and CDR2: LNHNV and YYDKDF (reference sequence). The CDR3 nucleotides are TGTGCCACCAGCCGGCCAGGGGCCCCCTACGAGCAGTACTTC. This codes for CATSRPGAPYEQYF.

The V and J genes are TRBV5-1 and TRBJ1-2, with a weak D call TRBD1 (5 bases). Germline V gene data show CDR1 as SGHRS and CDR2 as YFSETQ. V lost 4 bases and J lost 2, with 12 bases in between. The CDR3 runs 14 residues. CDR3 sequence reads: CASSLTEANYGYTF. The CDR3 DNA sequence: TGCGCCAGCAGCCTGACAGAGGCCAACTATGGCTACACCTTC.

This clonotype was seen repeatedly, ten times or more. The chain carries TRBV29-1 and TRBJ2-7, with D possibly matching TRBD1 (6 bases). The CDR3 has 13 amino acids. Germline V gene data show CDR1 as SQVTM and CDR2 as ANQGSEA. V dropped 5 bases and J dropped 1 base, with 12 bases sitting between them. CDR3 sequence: CSVLTGTSYEQYF. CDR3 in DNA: TGCAGCGTTCTTACCGGGACATCCTACGAGCAGTACTTC.